The 3 T cell receptor beta chains reported below all come from one sample, sequenced in a study of blood T cell repertoires in COVID-19. The table came from immunoSEQ multiplex PCR; TCRdb's copy has only in-frame clones and leaves some out. The sample holds roughly 230,000 clones; around 88% are singletons and the top ten take just over 8.5%. Input material: peripheral blood. The receptor source for this set is a man aged 40-49 years with active or convalescent COVID-19.

The rearrangement links TRBV7-9 to TRBJ1-1, with 9 bases fitting TRBD1. The ends lost 5 bases at V and 4 bases at J; junction bases unmatched: 8. The CDR3 contains 15 residues. Germline CDR1 is SEHNR and CDR2 is FQNEAQ (reference sequence). CDR3 bases: TGTGCCAGCAGCCTACCGGGACAGGGCGTCACTGAAGCTTTCTTT. This encodes CASSLPGQGVTEAFF.

V gene TRBV7-9 combines with J gene TRBJ1-6; possible D gene TRBD1, 5 bases. The CDR3 has 14 amino acids. Germline V gives CDR1 SEHNR, CDR2 FQNEAQ (reference sequence). Trimming took 4 bases from V and 5 from J, leaving 9 bases between them. This CDR3 reads CASSSGGNNSPLHF. CDR3 sequence (DNA): TGTGCCAGCAGCTCGGGGGGGAATAATTCACCCCTCCACTTT.

The chain joins TRBV7-9 to TRBJ1-1; the D gene is possibly TRBD1 (5 bases). The CDR3 extends over 14 amino acids. CDR1 and CDR2 from the germline V gene are SEHNR and FQNEAQ (reference sequence). V shed 5 bases and J shed 4 bases, with 14 bases lying between them. The DNA of the CDR3 is TGTGCCAGCAGCAATAGCGGGGGGGTCACTGAAGCTTTCTTT. This encodes CASSNSGGVTEAFF. The full variable domain, its missing parts supplied by reference TRBV7-9 and TRBJ1-1, is DTGVSQNPRHKITKRGQNVTFRCDPISEHNRLYWYRQTLGQGPEFLTYFQNEAQLEKSRLLSDRFSAERPKGSFSTLEIQRTEQGDSAMYLCASSNSGGVTEAFFGQGTRLTVV.